This note documents a single T cell receptor (beta chain) sequence. What it binds is not known. This sample stems from a study of T cell repertoires in cytomegalovirus infection. Turning to the study itself: Public TCR beta signatures marked donors with CMV infection and the matching HLA.

The ends were cut back, 4 bases at V and 5 bases at J, with 15 bases in the middle. The CDR3 extends over 15 amino acids. TCRdb analysed the reads with MiXCR anew, one entry per CDR3 protein. The sample yields a few hundred thousand distinct CDR3 sequences, about 40% seen once. Study-wide results and caveats: Dominant in the ex vivo response were TCR beta clonotypes restricted by HLA-C and specific for CMV.

The sequence was collected from a human donor in good health (CMV status not recorded). Some clones in this sample may be carry-over from other donors' samples. Sequenced material: cultured PBMCs, taken from culture after CMV antigen stimulation. V is TRBV12-3 or TRBV12-4 and J is TRBJ1-5, with D perhaps matching TRBD1 (5 bases). The CDR3 protein is CASSYYRDQDQPQHF. The CDR3 DNA follows: TGTGCCAGCAGTTATTACCGGGACCAGGATCAGCCCCAGCATTTT.